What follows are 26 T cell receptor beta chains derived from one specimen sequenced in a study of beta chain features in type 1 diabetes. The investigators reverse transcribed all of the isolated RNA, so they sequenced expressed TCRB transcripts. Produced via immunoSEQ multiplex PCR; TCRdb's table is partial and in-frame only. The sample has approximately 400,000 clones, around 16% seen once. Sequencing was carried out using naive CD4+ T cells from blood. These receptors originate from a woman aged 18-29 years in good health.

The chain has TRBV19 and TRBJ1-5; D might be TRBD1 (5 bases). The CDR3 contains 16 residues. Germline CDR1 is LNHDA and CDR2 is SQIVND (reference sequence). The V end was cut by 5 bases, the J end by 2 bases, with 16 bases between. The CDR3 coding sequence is TGTGCCAGTAGTTTCGGGACTCCGGGTGGCAATCAGCCCCAGCATTTT. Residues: CASSFGTPGGNQPQHF.

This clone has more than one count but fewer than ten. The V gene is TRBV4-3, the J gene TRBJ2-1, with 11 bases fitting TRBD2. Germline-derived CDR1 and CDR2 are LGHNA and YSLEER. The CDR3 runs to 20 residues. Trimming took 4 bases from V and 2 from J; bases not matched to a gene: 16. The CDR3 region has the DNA TGCGCCAGCAGCCTTAATCTTCTGGTTGTAGCGGGAGGGGCCTACAATGAGCAGTTCTTC. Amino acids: CASSLNLLVVAGGAYNEQFF.

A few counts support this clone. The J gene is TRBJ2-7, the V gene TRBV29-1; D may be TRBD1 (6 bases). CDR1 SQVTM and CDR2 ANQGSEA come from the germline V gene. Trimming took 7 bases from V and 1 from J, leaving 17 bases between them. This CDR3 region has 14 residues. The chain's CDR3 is CSASRGGISYEQYF. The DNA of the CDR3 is TGCAGCGCTTCCAGGGGTGGGATATCCTACGAGCAGTACTTC.

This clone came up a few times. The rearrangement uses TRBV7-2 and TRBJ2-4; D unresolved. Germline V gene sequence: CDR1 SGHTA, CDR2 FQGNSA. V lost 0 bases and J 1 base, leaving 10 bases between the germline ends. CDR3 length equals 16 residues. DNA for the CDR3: TGTGCCAGCAGCTTAGCCGTGCTCCGGGCCAAAAACATTCAGTACTTC. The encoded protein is CASSLAVLRAKNIQYF.

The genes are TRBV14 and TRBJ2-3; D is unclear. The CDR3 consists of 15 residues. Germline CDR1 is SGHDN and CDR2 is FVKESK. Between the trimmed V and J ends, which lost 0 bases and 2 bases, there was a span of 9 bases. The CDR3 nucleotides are TGTGCCAGCAGCCAAGATGGGCTTTCCACAGATACGCAGTATTTT. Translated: CASSQDGLSTDTQYF.

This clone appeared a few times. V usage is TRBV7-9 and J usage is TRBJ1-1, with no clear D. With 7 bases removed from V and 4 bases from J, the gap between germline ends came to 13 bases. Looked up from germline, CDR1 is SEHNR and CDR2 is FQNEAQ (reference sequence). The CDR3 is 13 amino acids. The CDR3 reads CASNLNRGTEAFF. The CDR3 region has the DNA TGTGCCAGCAACCTAAACCGGGGCACTGAAGCTTTCTTT.

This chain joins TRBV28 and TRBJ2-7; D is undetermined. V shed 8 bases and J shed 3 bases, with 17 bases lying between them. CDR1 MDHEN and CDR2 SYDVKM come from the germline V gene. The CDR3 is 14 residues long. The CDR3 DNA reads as TGTGCCAGCCTCCCCGTGGTTTCTAGCTACGAGCAGTACTTC. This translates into CASLPVVSSYEQYF.

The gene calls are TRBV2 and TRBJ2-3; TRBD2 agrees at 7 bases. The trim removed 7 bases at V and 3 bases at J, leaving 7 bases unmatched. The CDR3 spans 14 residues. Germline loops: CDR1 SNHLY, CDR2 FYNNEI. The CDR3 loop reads CASKPRDYTDTQYF. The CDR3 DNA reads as TGTGCCAGCAAACCCCGGGACTATACAGATACGCAGTATTTT.

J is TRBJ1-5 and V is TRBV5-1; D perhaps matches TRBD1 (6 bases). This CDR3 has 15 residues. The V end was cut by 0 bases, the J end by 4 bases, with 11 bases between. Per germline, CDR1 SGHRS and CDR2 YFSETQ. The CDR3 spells CASSLEQGGNQPQHF. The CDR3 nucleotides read TGCGCCAGCAGCTTGGAACAGGGTGGTAATCAGCCCCAGCATTTT.

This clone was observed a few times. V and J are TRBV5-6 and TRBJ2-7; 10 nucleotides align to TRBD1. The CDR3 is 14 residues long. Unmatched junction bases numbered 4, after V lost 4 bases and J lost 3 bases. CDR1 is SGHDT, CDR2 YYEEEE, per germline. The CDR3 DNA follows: TGTGCCAGCAGCCCACGGGACAGGGGCTACGAGCAGTACTTC. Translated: CASSPRDRGYEQYF.

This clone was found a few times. The CDR3 loop is CACNRGVTEAFF. The CDR3 region has the DNA TGTGCCTGCAACAGGGGGGTGACTGAAGCTTTCTTT. J is TRBJ1-1 and V is TRBV30; 8 nucleotides line up with TRBD1. Losses at the gene ends were 6 bases for V and 5 bases for J; bases not matched to a gene: 5. This CDR3 has 12 residues. CDR1 is GTSNPN, CDR2 SVGIG, per germline (reference sequence).

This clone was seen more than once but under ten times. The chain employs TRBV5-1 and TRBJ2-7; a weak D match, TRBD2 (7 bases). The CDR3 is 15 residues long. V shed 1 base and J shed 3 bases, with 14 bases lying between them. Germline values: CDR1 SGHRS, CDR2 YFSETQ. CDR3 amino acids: CASSLSGGALYEQYF. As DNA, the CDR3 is TGCGCCAGCAGCTTGTCGGGGGGCGCGCTCTACGAGCAGTACTTC.

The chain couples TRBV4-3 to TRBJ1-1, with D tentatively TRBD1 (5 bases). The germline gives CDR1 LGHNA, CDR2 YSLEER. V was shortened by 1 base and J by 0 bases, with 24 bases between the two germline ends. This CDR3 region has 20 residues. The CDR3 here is CASSQVKGYTRMGLNTEAFF. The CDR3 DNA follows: TGCGCCAGCAGCCAAGTTAAGGGGTATACACGTATGGGATTGAACACTGAAGCTTTCTTT.

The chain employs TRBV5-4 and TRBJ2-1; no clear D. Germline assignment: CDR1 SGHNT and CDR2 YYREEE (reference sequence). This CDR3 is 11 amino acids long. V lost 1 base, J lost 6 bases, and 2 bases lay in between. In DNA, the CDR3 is TGTGCCAGCAGCTTGCTCAATGAGCAGTTCTTC. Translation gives CASSLLNEQFF.

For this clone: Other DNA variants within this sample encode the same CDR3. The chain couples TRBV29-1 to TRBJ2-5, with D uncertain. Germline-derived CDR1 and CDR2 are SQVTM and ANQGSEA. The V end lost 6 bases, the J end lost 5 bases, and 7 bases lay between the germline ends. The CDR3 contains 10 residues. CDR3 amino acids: CSVLSETQYF. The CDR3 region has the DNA TGCAGCGTCCTTTCGGAGACCCAGTACTTC.

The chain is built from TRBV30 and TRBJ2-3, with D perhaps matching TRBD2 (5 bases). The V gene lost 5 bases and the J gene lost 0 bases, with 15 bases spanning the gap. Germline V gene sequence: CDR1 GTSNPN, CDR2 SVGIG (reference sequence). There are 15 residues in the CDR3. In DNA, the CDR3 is TGTGCCTGGGGCGAGGGCGCCGCCAGCACAGATACGCAGTATTTT. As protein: CAWGEGAASTDTQYF.

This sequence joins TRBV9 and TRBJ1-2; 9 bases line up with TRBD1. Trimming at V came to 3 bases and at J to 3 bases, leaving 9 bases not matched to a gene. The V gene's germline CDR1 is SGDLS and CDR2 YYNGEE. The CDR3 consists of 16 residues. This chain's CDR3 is CASSAIGTGRDYGYTF. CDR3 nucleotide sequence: TGTGCCAGCAGCGCAATTGGGACAGGGAGGGACTATGGCTACACCTTC.

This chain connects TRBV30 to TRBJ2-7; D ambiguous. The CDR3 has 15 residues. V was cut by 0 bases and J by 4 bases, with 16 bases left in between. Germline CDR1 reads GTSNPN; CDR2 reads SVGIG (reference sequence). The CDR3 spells CAWSVLLLGLYEQYF. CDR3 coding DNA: TGTGCCTGGAGTGTACTGCTCCTAGGCTTGTACGAGCAGTACTTC.

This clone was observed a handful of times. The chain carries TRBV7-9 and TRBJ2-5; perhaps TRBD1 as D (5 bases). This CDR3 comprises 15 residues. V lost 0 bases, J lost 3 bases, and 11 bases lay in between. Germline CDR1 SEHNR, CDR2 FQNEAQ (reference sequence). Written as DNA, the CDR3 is TGTGCCAGCAGCTTAGCGTTGGCAGGGAAAGAGACCCAGTACTTC. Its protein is CASSLALAGKETQYF.

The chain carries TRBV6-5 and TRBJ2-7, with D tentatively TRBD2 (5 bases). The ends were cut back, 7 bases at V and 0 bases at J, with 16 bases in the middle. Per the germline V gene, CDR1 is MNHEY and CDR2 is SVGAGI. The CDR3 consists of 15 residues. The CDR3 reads CASTRAETASYEQYF. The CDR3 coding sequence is TGTGCCAGCACGAGAGCGGAGACGGCCTCCTACGAGCAGTACTTC.

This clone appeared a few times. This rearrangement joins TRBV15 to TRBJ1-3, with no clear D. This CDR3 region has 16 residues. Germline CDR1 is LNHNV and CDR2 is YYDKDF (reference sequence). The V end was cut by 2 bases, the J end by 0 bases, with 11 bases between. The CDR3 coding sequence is TGTGCCACCAGCAGACCCTTAAGCAACTCTGGAAACACCATATATTTT. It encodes CATSRPLSNSGNTIYF.

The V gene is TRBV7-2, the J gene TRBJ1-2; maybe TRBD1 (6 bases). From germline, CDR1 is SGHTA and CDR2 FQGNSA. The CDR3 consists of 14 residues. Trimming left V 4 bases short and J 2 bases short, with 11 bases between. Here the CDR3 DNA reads TGTGCCAGCAGCTGGGCAACAGGGAACTATGGCTACACCTTC. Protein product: CASSWATGNYGYTF.

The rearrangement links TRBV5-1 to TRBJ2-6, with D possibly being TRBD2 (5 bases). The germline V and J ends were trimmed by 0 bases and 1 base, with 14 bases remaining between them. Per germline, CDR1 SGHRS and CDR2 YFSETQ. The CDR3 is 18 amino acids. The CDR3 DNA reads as TGCGCCAGCAGCTTGGAGCCGGGGTTTAAATCTGGGGCCAACGTCCTGACTTTC. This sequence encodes CASSLEPGFKSGANVLTF.

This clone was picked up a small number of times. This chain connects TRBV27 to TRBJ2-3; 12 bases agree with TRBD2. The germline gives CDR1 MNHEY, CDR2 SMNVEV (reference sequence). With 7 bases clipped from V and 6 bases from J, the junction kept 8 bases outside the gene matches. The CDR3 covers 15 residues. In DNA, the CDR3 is TGTGCCAGCAAACCACTAGCGGGAGGAGGGGATACGCAGTATTTT. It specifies CASKPLAGGGDTQYF.

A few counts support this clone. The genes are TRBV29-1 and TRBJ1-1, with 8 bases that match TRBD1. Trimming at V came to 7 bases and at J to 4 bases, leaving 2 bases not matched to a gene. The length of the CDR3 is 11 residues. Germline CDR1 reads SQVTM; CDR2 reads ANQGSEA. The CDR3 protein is CSGTGSTEAFF. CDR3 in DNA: TGCAGCGGGACAGGGAGCACTGAAGCTTTCTTT.

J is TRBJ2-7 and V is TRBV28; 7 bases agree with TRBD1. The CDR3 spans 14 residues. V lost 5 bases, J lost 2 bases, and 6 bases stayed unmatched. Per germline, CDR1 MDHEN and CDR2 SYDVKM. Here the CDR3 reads CASSRGDRAYEQYF. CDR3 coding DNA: TGTGCCAGCAGTCGTGGGGACAGAGCCTACGAGCAGTACTTC.